This TCR beta chain was identified in a study of regulatory and conventional T cells in RAG deficiency. Whole-study results and caveats: Shannon entropy was markedly lower and Simpson indices higher in RAG-deficient patients than control T-cell subsets.

The CDR3 contains 15 residues. From germline, CDR1 is SGDLS and CDR2 YYNGEE. The trim removed 4 bases at V and 7 bases at J, leaving 8 bases unmatched. This clone appeared a single time. The antigen is unknown. Blood CD4+ CD25-high CD127-low regulatory T cells supplied the genomic DNA template. Assay used: immunoSEQ multiplex PCR; TCRdb lists only in-frame clones, some missing. The sample records 9,000 to 15,000 clones, roughly 95% being singletons. The data also belong to a second study, concerning regulatory T cells. From that second work: Primers: 52 TRBV forward and 13 TRBJ reverse. In patients, unique TRB V-J pairs were restricted and V/J usage skewed, especially in Tregs.

V gene TRBV9 combines with J gene TRBJ1-6, with 7 bases fitting TRBD1. The sample consisted of CD127- CD25+ CD4+ Tregs sorted from blood. The TCR comes from a human donor in good health. The CDR3 spells CASSLSGQRNSPLHF. The CDR3 DNA sequence: TGTGCCAGCAGCTTGTCGGGACAGCGAAATTCACCCCTCCACTTT.